This T cell receptor beta chain was documented in a study of blood T cell repertoires in COVID-19. TCRdb's copy holds only in-frame clones and misses some; the assay was immunoSEQ multiplex PCR. The table lists under 300,000 clones, around 90% of them singletons. Per germline, CDR1 SGHKS and CDR2 YYEKEE (reference sequence). The CDR3 has 16 amino acids. Trimming removed 1 base from V and 2 bases from J, with 13 bases in between. The sequence was obtained from a man in his forties or fifties with acute or convalescent COVID-19. The rearrangement joins TRBV5-5 to TRBJ1-3; D gene uncertain. Sample: peripheral blood. The CDR3 DNA reads TGTGCCAGCAGCTTGTTAGAACCCCAGGCTGGAAACACCATATATTTT. It is translated as CASSLLEPQAGNTIYF.